Below are 27 T cell receptor beta chains sequenced from a single sample in a study of cytomegalovirus exposure and HLA in healthy donors. 60 Vbeta and 13 Jbeta primers were used in PCR. TCRdb's table, derived via immunoSEQ multiplex PCR, lists solely in-frame clones and lacks some. The sample consists of 90,000 to 100,000 clones, around 76% of them appearing once. The material sequenced was PBMCs. These receptors originate from a man aged 40-55 years in good health and CMV-seropositive.

This chain joins TRBV2 and TRBJ1-2, with TRBD1 as a possible D gene (6 bases). V lost 7 bases and J 1 base, leaving 13 bases between the germline ends. The germline V gene encodes CDR1 SNHLY and CDR2 FYNNEI. This CDR3 is built from 14 residues. In DNA form, the CDR3 reads TGTGCCAGCACGTGGGACATAAGTAACTATGGCTACACCTTC. Its protein is CASTWDISNYGYTF.

This chain links TRBV9 with TRBJ2-2; TRBD2 matches 7 bases. The CDR3 length is 18 residues. Germline-derived CDR1 and CDR2 are SGDLS and YYNGEE. J was trimmed by 0 bases and V by 1 base; bases with no gene match: 9. In DNA, the CDR3 is TGTGCCAGCAGCGTAACAGTTAGCGGGTTCGCGAACACCGGGGAGCTGTTTTTT. Amino acid sequence: CASSVTVSGFANTGELFF. Using reference TRBV9 and TRBJ2-2 for the parts outside the CDR3, the full variable domain is DSGVTQTPKHLITATGQRVTLRCSPRSGDLSVYWYQQSLDQGLQFLIQYYNGEERAKGNILERFSAQQFPDLHSELNLSSLELGDSALYFCASSVTVSGFANTGELFFGEGSRLTVL.

This chain links TRBV19 with TRBJ1-2, with 8 bases matching TRBD1. CDR3 size: 15 residues. V was clipped by 4 bases and J by 2 bases; unmatched bases: 6. The germline CDR1 and CDR2 sequences are LNHDA and SQIVND (reference sequence). CDR3 sequence: CASSRGQGQNYGYTF. For the CDR3, the DNA is TGTGCCAGTAGTAGAGGACAGGGTCAAAACTATGGCTACACCTTC.

The gene calls are TRBV13 and TRBJ2-7, with TRBD1 identical over 7 bases. CDR3 length equals 12 residues. Trimming removed 4 bases from V and 6 bases from J; junction bases left unmatched: 3. The germline V gene has CDR1 PRHDT and CDR2 FYEKMQ (reference sequence). For the CDR3, the DNA is TGTGCCAGCAGCTCCGACAGGGCCGAGCAGTACTTC. Its protein is CASSSDRAEQYF.

The chain is built from TRBV27 and TRBJ1-1, with a tentative D call TRBD1 (5 bases). CDR3 size: 15 residues. Trimming pared 0 bases from V and 0 bases from J, leaving 8 bases between. Germline loops: CDR1 MNHEY, CDR2 SMNVEV (reference sequence). For the CDR3, the DNA is TGTGCCAGCAGTTTATCAACAGGCCTGAACACTGAAGCTTTCTTT. Residues: CASSLSTGLNTEAFF.

This clone showed up just a few times. This sequence joins TRBV6-1 and TRBJ1-2; TRBD1 might be the D (5 bases). The V end lost 8 bases, the J end lost 6 bases, and 19 bases lay between the germline ends. Germline V gives CDR1 MNHNS, CDR2 SASEGT. The length of the CDR3 is 14 residues. CDR3 loop: CASSNPIGANGYTF. DNA of the CDR3: TGTGCCAGCTCTAACCCAATAGGGGCCAATGGCTACACCTTC.

J is TRBJ2-3 and V is TRBV5-1, with 9 bases identical to TRBD1. This CDR3 contains 15 residues. J lost 2 bases, V lost 4 bases, and 5 bases had no gene match. Germline loops: CDR1 SGHRS, CDR2 YFSETQ. The CDR3 coding sequence is TGCGCCAGCAGCACCGGGACAGGGCCCACAGATACGCAGTATTTT. It specifies CASSTGTGPTDTQYF.

This chain connects TRBV5-8 to TRBJ2-3; TRBD1 matches at 8 bases. The CDR3 covers 16 residues. Germline V lookup: CDR1 SGHTS, CDR2 YDEGEE. J gave up 0 bases and V 4 bases, and 7 bases lay outside the gene matches. CDR3: CASSPQGESSTDTQYF. The CDR3 nucleotides are TGTGCCAGCAGCCCACAGGGGGAGTCTAGCACAGATACGCAGTATTTT.

This chain uses TRBV7-9 with TRBJ1-1, with 9 bases fitting TRBD1. Germline V gene lookup returns CDR1 SEHNR and CDR2 FQNEAQ (reference sequence). With V trimmed by 8 bases and J by 5 bases, 3 bases remained unmatched. This CDR3 has 12 residues. This chain's CDR3 is CASGTGLTEAFF. The DNA for the CDR3 is TGTGCCAGCGGGACAGGGCTTACTGAAGCTTTCTTT.

This clone was detected only a few times. The chain uses TRBV28 and TRBJ2-3; D is undetermined. This CDR3 has 14 residues. Germline values: CDR1 MDHEN, CDR2 SYDVKM. The V end lost 4 bases, the J end lost 0 bases, and 8 bases lay between the germline ends. In DNA, the CDR3 is TGTGCCAGCAGTTATCCGGTGAGCACAGATACGCAGTATTTT. It codes for CASSYPVSTDTQYF.

The chain uses TRBV4-1 and TRBJ2-3, with a weak D call TRBD2 (6 bases). The germline gives CDR1 MGHRA, CDR2 YSYEKL. This CDR3 region has 16 residues. V was cut by 3 bases and J by 0 bases, with 13 bases left in between. CDR3 DNA sequence: TGCGCCAGCAGCCACGGAACGGGGGAAAGCACAGATACGCAGTATTTT. This translates into CASSHGTGESTDTQYF.

The chain uses TRBV7-2 and TRBJ1-6; D is unclear. This CDR3 has 14 amino acids. Germline V gene data show CDR1 as SGHTA and CDR2 as FQGNSA. The ends were cut back, 3 bases at V and 13 bases at J, with 16 bases in the middle. CDR3: CASSFWQDGSPLHF. In DNA, the CDR3 is TGTGCCAGCAGCTTCTGGCAGGATGGTTCGCCCCTCCACTTT.

Here the CDR3 DNA reads TGTGCCAGCAGCCCACAGGGGCCCGGCACAGATACGCAGTATTTT. Translation: CASSPQGPGTDTQYF. This rearrangement joins TRBV7-2 to TRBJ2-3; 7 bases match TRBD1. The CDR3 totals 15 residues. Germline V CDR1 and CDR2: SGHTA, FQGNSA. V was clipped by 5 bases and J by 1 base; unmatched bases: 6.

The chain employs TRBV5-1 and TRBJ2-1; no clear D. This CDR3 has 16 residues. Trimming pared 3 bases from V and 0 bases from J, leaving 13 bases between. Germline assignment: CDR1 SGHRS and CDR2 YFSETQ. CDR3 nucleotide sequence: TGCGCCAGCAGCTATCTTAGCTCGAGCTCCTACAATGAGCAGTTCTTC. Protein: CASSYLSSSSYNEQFF. The whole variable domain, filled in from reference TRBV5-1 and TRBJ2-1, reads KAGVTQTPRYLIKTRGQQVTLSCSPISGHRSVSWYQQTPGQGLQFLFEYFSETQRNKGNFPGRFSGRQFSNSRSEMNVSTLELGDSALYLCASSYLSSSSYNEQFFGPGTRLTVL.

The chain joins TRBV5-4 to TRBJ1-2; 9 bases align to TRBD1. The CDR3 is 16 residues long. The V gene's germline CDR1 is SGHNT and CDR2 YYREEE (reference sequence). Germline trimming cut 4 bases from V and 0 bases from J; bases unmatched to any gene: 7. CDR3 in DNA: TGTGCCAGCAGCAAGAGGGACAGGGCGTCTAACTATGGCTACACCTTC. This translates into CASSKRDRASNYGYTF.

The chain has TRBV28 and TRBJ2-7; D is uncertain. V was trimmed by 9 bases and J by 2 bases, leaving 14 bases between them. The germline CDR1 and CDR2 sequences are MDHEN and SYDVKM. CDR3 length: 13 residues. The DNA of the CDR3 is TGTGCCAGTACCGAGGCTCCAGCCTACGAGCAGTACTTC. Its translation is CASTEAPAYEQYF.

With respect to this clone: The junction differs from germline at one of its ends, possibly a read error. The V and J genes are TRBV7-9 and TRBJ2-7, with 9 positions matching TRBD2. CDR1 and CDR2 from the germline V gene are SEHNR and FQNEAQ (reference sequence). The CDR3 totals 15 residues. The CDR3 loop is CASSLLAGKIYEQHF. CDR3 nucleotides: TGTGCCAGCAGCTTACTAGCGGGGAAGATCTACGAGCAGCACTTC.

This clone appeared a few times. CDR3 sequence (DNA): TGCGCCAGCAGCCAAGATATTGGCGGTGAAGCTTTCTTT. Translation gives CASSQDIGGEAFF. The gene calls are TRBV4-3 and TRBJ1-1; no reliable D call. The germline V and J ends were trimmed by 0 bases and 7 bases, with 9 bases remaining between them. The CDR3 sequence is 13 residues long. Germline V gene sequence: CDR1 LGHNA, CDR2 YSLEER.

The V call is TRBV9, the J call TRBJ2-7, with D unclear. With 3 bases removed from V and 5 bases from J, the gap between germline ends came to 12 bases. The germline V gene encodes CDR1 SGDLS and CDR2 YYNGEE. The CDR3 length is 13 residues. This chain's CDR3 is CASSASIQDEQYF. In nucleotides, the CDR3 is TGTGCCAGCAGCGCCAGTATCCAGGACGAGCAGTACTTC.

J is TRBJ2-1 and V is TRBV23-1; TRBD1 matches 7 bases. TRBV23-1 is designated an ORF whose function remains uncertain. This CDR3 comprises 13 residues. The junction had 8 bases not matched to a gene; V was cut back by 6 bases and J by 9 bases. For the CDR3, the DNA is TGCGCCAGCAGGCCGACAGGGTGCGTTGAGCAGTTCTTC. This codes for CASRPTGCVEQFF.

This clone was detected a few times. This chain links TRBV7-9 with TRBJ2-1, with D tentatively TRBD1 (6 bases). This CDR3 has 15 amino acids. Germline CDR1 and CDR2: SEHNR and FQNEAQ (reference sequence). V lost 5 bases and J 6 bases, leaving 17 bases between the germline ends. DNA for the CDR3: TGTGCCAGCAGCCAAACAGGGATCAAGGTCAATGAGCAGTTCTTC. The encoded protein is CASSQTGIKVNEQFF.

V gene TRBV4-3 combines with J gene TRBJ2-5, with TRBD1 matching over 9 bases. Trimming removed 2 bases from V and 13 bases from J; junction bases left unmatched: 8. The germline CDR1 and CDR2 sequences are LGHNA and YSLEER. The CDR3 length is 13 residues. CDR3 loop: CASSQNRQGDAYF. CDR3 bases: TGCGCCAGCAGCCAAAATCGACAGGGGGATGCGTACTTC.

The chain couples TRBV2 to TRBJ1-5; D not certain. Trimming took off 6 bases at V and 8 bases at J, with 5 bases between the two ends. Looked up from germline, CDR1 is SNHLY and CDR2 is FYNNEI. CDR3 size: 10 residues. CDR3 protein: CASSREPQHF. The CDR3 bases are TGTGCCAGCAGCCGCGAGCCCCAGCATTTT.

The rearrangement joins TRBV21-1 to TRBJ2-7; whether TRBD2, the table's D call, matches the DNA was not checked. TRBV21-1 is an annotated pseudogene. There are 15 residues in the CDR3. Here the CDR3 DNA reads TGTGCCAGCAGCACCTCCGGGACTAGCGGATACGAGCAGTACTTC. It codes for CASSTSGTSGYEQYF.

The V call is TRBV7-9, the J call TRBJ2-5, with D unresolved. This CDR3 contains 12 residues. Trimming pared 2 bases from V and 5 bases from J, leaving 6 bases between. The V gene's germline CDR1 is SEHNR and CDR2 FQNEAQ (reference sequence). CDR3 sequence reads: CASSLTEETQYF. CDR3 nucleotides: TGTGCCAGCAGCTTAACGGAGGAGACCCAGTACTTC.

The chain couples TRBV25-1 to TRBJ1-2; a possible D gene is TRBD1 (5 bases). This CDR3 is 13 amino acids long. Germline V gives CDR1 MGHDK, CDR2 SYGVNS. Trimming left V 7 bases short and J 0 bases short, with 9 bases between. The CDR3 sequence: CASTLGANYGYTF. For the CDR3, the DNA is TGTGCCAGCACCCTAGGGGCTAACTATGGCTACACCTTC.

The chain has TRBV9 and TRBJ2-7, with 7 nucleotides matching TRBD2. J gave up 3 bases and V 4 bases, and 7 bases lay outside the gene matches. This CDR3 spans 14 amino acids. Germline assignment: CDR1 SGDLS and CDR2 YYNGEE. CDR3 nucleotides: TGTGCCAGCAGCATGACTAGCACCGGCTACGAGCAGTACTTC. Protein: CASSMTSTGYEQYF.